Sequencing of this T cell receptor beta chain was carried out in a study of memory CD4+ T cells and cytomegalovirus serostatus. Worth noting for this clone: Its antigen remains unidentified.

Original processing notes: Out-of-frame sequences were removed, leaving about 2,300,000 distinct TCRbeta sequences. The repertoire was sequenced with immunoSEQ multiplex PCR; TCRdb's copy has only in-frame clones and lacks some. V and J calls and clone size are as listed in that table; D and trimming were resolved from the DNA. The sample shows about 31,000 clones, around four fifths of them seen only once. The sort gate was single viable CD3+CD4+CD8-CD45RO+ cells for memory CD4+ T cells. Regarding the study as a whole: About two fifths of the roughly 160 known CMV-associated TCRbeta sequences appeared in CD4+ memory.

CDR1 and CDR2 from the germline V gene are GTSNPN and SVGIG (reference sequence). With 2 bases removed from V and 2 bases from J, the gap between germline ends came to 3 bases. The length of the CDR3 is 11 residues. This TCR was recovered from an adult in good health and CMV-seronegative. Some clones in this sample may be carry-over from other donors' samples. The rearrangement uses TRBV30 and TRBJ1-2, with D hard to call. Sequencing was performed on memory CD4+ T cells from blood. The CDR3 nucleotides are TGTGCCTGGAGTCGAAACTATGGCTACACCTTC. Translating it yields CAWSRNYGYTF.